These 22 T cell receptor beta chains originate from one sample sequenced in a study of blood T cell repertoires in COVID-19. Assay: immunoSEQ multiplex PCR; the TCRdb copy retains only in-frame clones and omits some. The repertoire includes some 270,000 clones, 70% to 90% of them detected once, and around 1% sits in the top ten. Sequenced input: peripheral blood. These receptor sequences come from a human donor with COVID-19, enrolled during active disease. The donor label of this sample is uncertain.

V usage is TRBV30 and J usage is TRBJ1-1; possibly TRBD1 for D (6 bases). Germline V gene data show CDR1 as GTSNPN and CDR2 as SVGIG (reference sequence). Trimming pared 0 bases from V and 4 bases from J, leaving 15 bases between. This CDR3 region has 15 residues. The CDR3 sequence is CAWSVSGRGFTEAFF. CDR3 DNA: TGTGCCTGGAGTGTGAGTGGCAGGGGCTTCACTGAAGCTTTCTTT.

The chain uses TRBV30 and TRBJ1-4; no reliable D call. Germline lookup yields CDR1 GTSNPN and CDR2 SVGIG (reference sequence). Trimming stripped 2 bases from V and 6 bases from J, with 13 bases between. This CDR3 spans 14 amino acids. The CDR3 nucleotides are TGTGCCTGGAGTCATCGGGTCTGGGATGAAAAACTGTTTTTT. Encoded protein: CAWSHRVWDEKLFF. The whole variable domain, remainder taken from reference TRBV30 and TRBJ1-4, is SQTIHQWPATLVQPVGSPLSLECTVEGTSNPNLYWYRQAAGRGLQLLFYSVGIGQISSEVPQNLSASRPQDRQFILSSKKLLLSDSGFYLCAWSHRVWDEKLFFGSGTQLSVL.

The chain links TRBV28 to TRBJ1-1; the D is unclear. V was clipped by 7 bases and J by 5 bases, with 26 bases between them. Per the germline V gene, CDR1 is MDHEN and CDR2 is SYDVKM. The CDR3 consists of 17 residues. The DNA of the CDR3 is TGTGCCAGCATTACGACCGATTCGCGGTCTGGAGGAACTGAAGCTTTCTTT. Protein: CASITTDSRSGGTEAFF.

The gene calls are TRBV28 and TRBJ2-7; the match to TRBD2 covers 8 bases. The V gene end was trimmed by 6 bases and the J gene end by 1 base; junction bases not matched to a gene: 8. The CDR3 has 15 amino acids. Per germline, CDR1 MDHEN and CDR2 SYDVKM. In DNA, the CDR3 is TGTGCCAGCAGCCCCCCTTCTAGCGGGTCCTACGAGCAGTACTTC. It yields the protein CASSPPSSGSYEQYF.

The chain is built from TRBV9 and TRBJ1-2; 9 nucleotides agree with TRBD1. The germline V gene encodes CDR1 SGDLS and CDR2 YYNGEE. The CDR3 covers 14 residues. V dropped 4 bases and J dropped 8; count of bases not matched to a gene: 9. CDR3 protein: CASSPPRTGVGYTF. CDR3 nucleotides: TGTGCCAGCAGCCCTCCACGGACAGGGGTAGGCTACACCTTC.

The rearrangement joins TRBV27 to TRBJ2-2; possible D gene TRBD1, 5 bases. V lost 5 bases and J lost 0, with 10 bases in between. Germline V gene lookup returns CDR1 MNHEY and CDR2 SMNVEV (reference sequence). CDR3 length: 15 amino acids. CDR3 loop: CASSTGLANTGELFF. The DNA of the CDR3 is TGTGCCAGCAGTACAGGCCTAGCGAACACCGGGGAGCTGTTTTTT.

The chain carries TRBV7-2 and TRBJ2-1; D unresolved. This CDR3 spans 16 amino acids. Trimming pared 0 bases from V and 0 bases from J, leaving 9 bases between. Looked up from germline, CDR1 is SGHTA and CDR2 is FQGNSA. The CDR3: CASSLARGNSYNEQFF. CDR3 in DNA: TGTGCCAGCAGCTTAGCGCGCGGAAACTCCTACAATGAGCAGTTCTTC.

The CDR3 spells CASSGTSGTRAEQFF. Here the CDR3 DNA reads TGTGCCAGCAGTGGGACTAGCGGGACGCGGGCTGAGCAGTTCTTC. The chain employs TRBV2 and TRBJ2-1, with 12 bases lining up with TRBD2. V shed 4 bases and J 9 bases; nucleotides not matched to a gene: 7. This CDR3 has 15 residues. CDR1 is SNHLY and CDR2 is FYNNEI in the germline V gene.

V is TRBV9 and J is TRBJ2-3; possibly TRBD2 for D (6 bases). V was shortened by 0 bases and J by 3 bases, with 11 bases between the two germline ends. Germline V gene data show CDR1 as SGDLS and CDR2 as YYNGEE. This CDR3 region has 15 residues. CDR3 DNA sequence: TGTGCCAGCAGCGTAGGGGGGGTCTTTACAGATACGCAGTATTTT. Translation: CASSVGGVFTDTQYF.

The chain joins TRBV28 to TRBJ1-3, with D maybe TRBD1 (5 bases). The ends were cut back, 3 bases at V and 5 bases at J, with 11 bases in the middle. The CDR3 covers 14 residues. CDR1 is MDHEN and CDR2 is SYDVKM in the germline V gene. The CDR3 protein is CASSLVQGRNTIYF. The CDR3 DNA reads TGTGCCAGCAGTTTGGTTCAGGGAAGAAACACCATATATTTT. Full variable domain (missing parts from reference TRBV28 and TRBJ1-3): DVKVTQSSRYLVKRTGEKVFLECVQDMDHENMFWYRQDPGLGLRLIYFSYDVKMKEKGDIPEGYSVSREKKERFSLILESASTNQTSMYLCASSLVQGRNTIYFGEGSWLTVV.

This chain links TRBV11-1 with TRBJ1-1; TRBD1 might be the D (5 bases). Germline loops: CDR1 SGHAT, CDR2 FQDESV (reference sequence). This CDR3 contains 15 residues. Trimming shortened V by 5 bases and J by 3 bases, and 16 bases separated the two germline ends. CDR3 nucleotide sequence: TGTGCCAGCAGCCACACCCTGGGGGGAGACACTGAAGCTTTCTTT. It translates to CASSHTLGGDTEAFF. The full variable domain, completed using reference TRBV11-1 and TRBJ1-1, is EAEVAQSPRYKITEKSQAVAFWCDPISGHATLYWYRQILGQGPELLVQFQDESVVDDSQLPKDRFSAERLKGVDSTLKIQPAELGDSAMYLCASSHTLGGDTEAFFGQGTRLTVV.

This clone was observed a few times. This chain joins TRBV30 and TRBJ1-2; TRBD1 agrees at 7 bases. With V trimmed by 3 bases and J by 7 bases, 5 bases remained unmatched. Germline V gene sequence: CDR1 GTSNPN, CDR2 SVGIG (reference sequence). The CDR3 length is 12 residues. The CDR3 loop is CAWRKRGLGYTF. The CDR3 DNA sequence: TGTGCCTGGAGGAAGAGGGGGCTTGGCTACACCTTC.

To note about this clone: A much larger clonotype is one base distant, so this may be a read error. The sample contains more than one DNA sequence encoding this CDR3. The chain employs TRBV9 and TRBJ2-2; D unclear. CDR3 length equals 12 residues. Germline V CDR1 and CDR2: SGDLS, YYNGEE. V lost 2 bases and J 4 bases, leaving 3 bases between the germline ends. The CDR3 reads CASSVSTGELFF. The CDR3 DNA reads TGTGCCAGCAGCGTCTCCACCGGGGAGCTGTTTTTT.

V and J are TRBV6-5 and TRBJ1-1, with D uncertain. Germline assignment: CDR1 MNHEY and CDR2 SVGAGI. The CDR3 runs 12 residues. Here the CDR3 DNA reads TGTGCGGTAGGGAGTACGCGCCCTGAAGCTTTCTTT. As protein: CAVGSTRPEAFF.

This rearrangement joins TRBV29-1 to TRBJ1-1; 7 bases agree with TRBD1. The CDR3 contains 15 residues. J was trimmed by 5 bases and V by 6 bases; bases with no gene match: 15. Germline V gene data show CDR1 as SQVTM and CDR2 as ANQGSEA. The DNA for the CDR3 is TGCAGCGTCGGTTTAAGGAACAGGGGACGGACTGAAGCTTTCTTT. It is translated as CSVGLRNRGRTEAFF.

This chain links TRBV7-3 with TRBJ2-1; perhaps TRBD2 as D (5 bases). From germline, CDR1 is SGHTA and CDR2 FQGTGA. The CDR3 is made up of 15 amino acids. Deletions cut 4 bases from V and 3 bases from J, with 13 bases between. The chain's CDR3 is CASSSKEASYNEQFF. The CDR3 nucleotides read TGTGCCAGCAGCTCAAAGGAGGCTAGCTACAATGAGCAGTTCTTC.

This chain links TRBV7-2 with TRBJ1-1; 8 bases line up with TRBD1. Unmatched junction bases numbered 4, after V lost 3 bases and J lost 1 base. CDR1 is SGHTA, CDR2 FQGNSA, per germline. The CDR3 runs to 15 residues. The CDR3 loop reads CASSLMGQANTEAFF. CDR3 DNA sequence: TGTGCCAGCAGCTTGATGGGACAGGCGAACACTGAAGCTTTCTTT.

This sequence joins TRBV18 and TRBJ1-5; 9 bases align to TRBD1. The J segment lost 7 bases and the V segment lost 3 bases, leaving 7 bases of the junction unmatched. The CDR3 covers 15 residues. Germline lookup yields CDR1 KGHSH and CDR2 LQKENI. The CDR3 sequence is CASSPTDRGDQPQHF. DNA of the CDR3: TGTGCCAGCTCACCGACCGACAGGGGGGACCAGCCCCAGCATTTT.

The V call is TRBV28, the J call TRBJ2-1; no definite D call. Germline-derived CDR1 and CDR2 are MDHEN and SYDVKM. Trimming cost V 3 bases and J 8 bases, with 5 bases left between them. The CDR3 totals 11 residues. The CDR3 here is CASSFHYEQFF. For the CDR3, the DNA is TGTGCCAGCAGTTTCCATTATGAGCAGTTCTTC.

About this clone: The same CDR3 can be traced to other DNA sequences in this sample. The chain links TRBV30 to TRBJ1-2, with D perhaps TRBD1 (6 bases). The CDR3 loop spans 11 amino acids. V lost 2 bases to trimming and J lost 5 bases, with 6 bases between them. Per germline, CDR1 GTSNPN and CDR2 SVGIG (reference sequence). The CDR3 sequence is CAWSRGYGYTF. The CDR3 nucleotides are TGTGCCTGGAGTAGGGGGTATGGCTACACCTTC.

This clone was detected only once. The J gene is TRBJ1-6, the V gene TRBV28; D is unresolved. The ends were cut back, 3 bases at V and 9 bases at J, with 9 bases in the middle. The length of the CDR3 is 13 residues. CDR1 is MDHEN and CDR2 is SYDVKM in the germline V gene. The CDR3 loop reads CASSLARSSPLHF. In DNA form, the CDR3 reads TGTGCCAGCAGTTTGGCCCGGAGTTCACCCCTCCACTTT.

This clone has a single count. CDR3: CSASKSESEQYF. The CDR3 DNA sequence: TGCAGTGCTAGTAAAAGTGAGTCGGAGCAGTACTTC. This rearrangement joins TRBV20-1 to TRBJ2-7; D ambiguous. Per the germline V gene, CDR1 is DFQATT and CDR2 is SNEGSKA (reference sequence). This CDR3 contains 12 residues. Trimming shortened V by 3 bases and J by 7 bases, and 13 bases separated the two germline ends.